The clone carrying this TCR beta chain was counted at least ten times. What it binds is unknown. The sample comes from a study of regulatory T cells in long-lasting Graves disease. Whole-study findings and limits: Results may be inaccurate due to the small sample size.

Time point: persistent/refractory GD, antithyroid drugs over 5 years with positive TRAb. Generation of the TCR library employed RNA extracted from PBMCs. Patients came through an endocrinology department, and that department was in Xi'an, China. Arm-PCR of CDR3 regions with iRepertoire HTBI primers generated TCR beta libraries. Via MiXCR, TCRdb re-called the multiplex PCR reads, giving one row per CDR3 protein. The sample records roughly 400,000 distinct CDR3 sequences, less than 25% being singletons. The CDR3 totals 16 residues. The V and J ends lost 2 bases and 2 bases respectively, with 16 bases between them. Germline V CDR1 and CDR2: SGHVS, FQNEAQ.

The V and J genes are TRBV7-8 and TRBJ2-7, with D possibly being TRBD1 (6 bases). The sequence came from a female donor with Graves disease. The source was peripheral blood mononuclear cells (PBMCs), collected when the disease was refractory, from a patient treated with antithyroid drugs. Here the CDR3 DNA reads TGTGCCAGCAGCTTAATCCCCGGACAGACTCCCTACGAGCAGTACTTC. This sequence encodes CASSLIPGQTPYEQYF.